This is a list of T cell receptor beta chains from one sample in a study of T cells after yellow fever vaccination. Each CDR3 protein gets one entry after TCRdb re-called the 5' RACE reads with MiXCR. There are more than 20,000 distinct CDR3 sequences in the sample; under 7% occur only once, and roughly 10% lies in the top ten. This material consisted of PBMCs, either bulk or a sorted T-cell subset (CD4+, CD8+, memory, or dextramer-sorted; not recorded which), taken 15 days after the yellow fever booster vaccination. The source is a man aged 30-40 years who received the YFV17D yellow fever vaccine. CDR3s include the opening cysteine and the closing phenylalanine or tryptophan. The D gene is left open where the match is weak. Clone size, where shown, is once, few, many, or a class for clones that have expanded.

j_call cdr3_length d_call v_call clone_size cdr3_aa cdr3_nt
TRBJ1-1 18 . TRBV19 many CASSIWVWAAEMNTEAFF TGTGCCAGTAGTATCTGGGTTTGGGCAGCAGAGATGAACACTGAAGCTTTCTTT
TRBJ2-5 13 TRBD1 TRBV19 many CASSQGVVETQYF TGTGCCAGTAGCCAGGGGGTCGTAGAGACCCAGTACTTC
TRBJ2-7 15 . TRBV20-1 many CSARISGQYSYEQYF TGCAGTGCTAGGATATCGGGACAATATTCCTACGAGCAGTACTTC
TRBJ1-5 15 TRBD1 TRBV7-8 many CASSSAGTGYLSQHF TGTGCCAGCAGCTCAGCCGGGACAGGGTATTTGTCCCAGCATTTT
TRBJ2-3 16 TRBD1 TRBV28 many CASTSPGGTGGFTQYF TGTGCCAGCACCTCCCCCGGCGGGACAGGGGGGTTTACGCAGTATTTT
TRBJ2-5 16 . TRBV6-2/TRBV6-3 many CASSYFLGRRQETQYF TGTGCCAGCAGTTACTTCCTGGGTAGGCGCCAAGAGACCCAGTACTTC
TRBJ2-1 16 TRBD2 TRBV5-5 many CASSLEWGLAGGGEFF TGTGCCAGCAGCTTGGAATGGGGTCTAGCGGGAGGGGGCGAGTTCTTC
TRBJ1-4 13 . TRBV5-6 many CASSLVSSEKLFF TGTGCCAGCAGCTTAGTATCCAGTGAAAAACTGTTTTTT
TRBJ2-7 16 TRBD2 TRBV9 many CAGDPSSSGKDYEQYF TGTGCCGGCGACCCATCCTCTAGCGGGAAAGACTACGAGCAGTACTTC
TRBJ1-1 14 . TRBV6-5 many CASGQMTANTEAFF TGTGCCAGCGGGCAAATGACAGCGAACACTGAAGCTTTCTTT
TRBJ2-7 11 . TRBV7-3 many CASSPLAEQYF TGTGCCAGCAGCCCCTTAGCGGAGCAGTACTTC
TRBJ2-2 17 TRBD2 TRBV5-1 many CASSWPGGSFDTGELFF TGCGCCAGCTCCTGGCCAGGCGGGAGTTTCGACACCGGGGAGCTGTTTTTT
TRBJ2-3 13 TRBD2 TRBV29-1 few CSVGPGGGDTQYF TGCAGCGTTGGCCCTGGGGGGGGGGATACGCAGTATTTT
TRBJ2-2 15 . TRBV25-1 many CASSEEGFNTGELFF TGTGCCAGCAGTGAAGAGGGTTTCAACACCGGGGAGCTGTTTTTT
TRBJ2-5 14 . TRBV19 many CASSIGPTQETQYF TGTGCCAGTAGTATCGGACCGACTCAAGAGACCCAGTACTTC
TRBJ1-2 15 . TRBV5-4 few CASSLVGRTNYGYTF TGTGCCAGCAGCTTGGTGGGCAGGACCAACTATGGCTACACCTTC
TRBJ1-1 15 . TRBV12-3/TRBV12-4 many CASSSPSLGSAEAFF TGTGCCAGCAGTTCCCCCTCCCTCGGGTCGGCTGAAGCTTTCTTT
TRBJ1-1 13 . TRBV7-8 . CASRWGADTEAFF TGTGCCAGCAGGTGGGGGGCGGACACTGAAGCTTTCTTT
TRBJ2-1 15 TRBD2 TRBV9 many CASSATSGRIYEQFF TGTGCCAGCAGCGCCACTAGCGGGAGAATTTATGAGCAGTTCTTC
TRBJ1-4 16 TRBD1 TRBV15 . CATSKGARWPPEKLFF TGTGCCACCAGCAAGGGGGCGCGCTGGCCCCCCGAAAAACTGTTTTTT
TRBJ2-1 12 . TRBV20-1 many CSARDLDNEQFF TGCAGTGCTAGGGATCTCGACAATGAGCAGTTCTTC
TRBJ2-1 17 TRBD2 TRBV6-5 many CASSYSGLAGVYNEQFF TGTGCCAGCAGTTACTCTGGTCTAGCGGGAGTATACAATGAGCAGTTCTTC
TRBJ2-7 15 . TRBV7-2 many CASSLVGGEKYEQYF TGTGCCAGCAGCTTAGTAGGGGGAGAAAAGTACGAGCAGTACTTC
TRBJ2-7 15 TRBD2 TRBV5-1 many CASSETSGATYEQYF TGCGCCAGCAGCGAGACTAGCGGGGCAACCTACGAGCAGTACTTC
TRBJ2-3 15 TRBD2 TRBV5-5 many CASSPLTSVTDTQYF TGTGCCAGCAGCCCACTGACTAGCGTCACAGATACGCAGTATTTT
TRBJ1-6 16 . TRBV7-9 many CASSQMDLLSNSPLHF TGTGCCAGCAGCCAGATGGACCTACTATCCAATTCACCCCTCCACTTT
TRBJ2-7 15 . TRBV11-1 many CASSLSRSYLYEQYF TGTGCCAGCAGCTTAAGTAGGAGCTACTTGTACGAGCAGTACTTC
TRBJ2-3 14 . TRBV5-4 many CASSSRHVTDTQYF TGTGCCAGCAGCTCGAGACACGTCACAGATACGCAGTATTTT
TRBJ1-1 15 TRBD1 TRBV7-9 many CASSRDRVRNTEAFF TGTGCCAGCAGCCGGGACAGGGTAAGGAACACTGAAGCTTTCTTT
TRBJ2-7 13 TRBD2 TRBV19 many CASSIERGYEQYF TGTGCCAGTAGTATCGAGCGGGGGTACGAGCAGTACTTC
TRBJ2-5 13 TRBD2 TRBV20-1 many CSARVGGKETQYF TGCAGTGCTAGAGTGGGAGGGAAAGAGACCCAGTACTTC
TRBJ2-7 15 TRBD1 TRBV7-3 many CASSLIRDRAYEQYF TGTGCCAGCAGCTTAATACGGGACAGGGCATACGAGCAGTACTTC
TRBJ1-2 18 . TRBV11-2 many CASSPRRGSGSPNYGYTF TGTGCCAGCAGCCCTCGTAGGGGTTCGGGCAGCCCTAACTATGGCTACACCTTC
TRBJ2-2 15 TRBD2 TRBV19 . CASSIGTGGIGELFF TGTGCCAGTAGTATTGGGACGGGAGGTATCGGGGAGCTGTTTTTT